Presented here are 11 T cell receptor beta chains from one specimen sequenced in a study of shared clonotypes between healthy human individuals. Assay used: immunoSEQ multiplex PCR; TCRdb lists only in-frame clones, some missing. The sample lists some 1,600,000 clones, approximately 98% occurring once. The specimen was naive CD4+ T cells sorted from blood. This sample's subset: CD45RA+ positively selected. The receptors shown here come from a young man in good health.

The rearrangement uses TRBV14 and TRBJ1-5, with TRBD1 matching 10 bases. The length of the CDR3 is 16 residues. V dropped 3 bases and J dropped 2; count of bases not matched to a gene: 4. CDR1 SGHDN and CDR2 FVKESK come from the germline V gene. The chain's CDR3 is CASSHLGQGGNQPQHF. In nucleotides, the CDR3 is TGTGCCAGCAGCCACCTTGGACAGGGGGGCAATCAGCCCCAGCATTTT.

V usage is TRBV29-1 and J usage is TRBJ2-4; tentative D call: TRBD1 (6 bases). Trimming took off 6 bases at V and 2 bases at J, with 14 bases between the two ends. Germline CDR1 reads SQVTM; CDR2 reads ANQGSEA. This CDR3 is built from 14 residues. The CDR3 DNA follows: TGCAGCGTCGGACAGTTAGGATCCAAAAACATTCAGTACTTC. Translating it yields CSVGQLGSKNIQYF. The whole variable domain, filled in from reference TRBV29-1 and TRBJ2-4, reads SAVISQKPSRDICQRGTSLTIQCQVDSQVTMMFWYRQQPGQSLTLIATANQGSEATYESGFVIDKFPISRPNLTFSTLTVSNMSPEDSSIYLCSVGQLGSKNIQYFGAGTRLSVL.

The DNA for the CDR3 is TGCGCCAGCAGCCAAGGGGGACGTAATAACTATGGCTACACCTTC. Translated: CASSQGGRNNYGYTF. V and J are TRBV4-3 and TRBJ1-2; maybe TRBD1 (5 bases). The V and J ends lost 1 base and 1 base respectively, with 10 bases between them. The CDR3 has 15 residues. Germline CDR1 and CDR2: LGHNA and YSLEER.

The rearrangement uses TRBV5-5 and TRBJ2-7; TRBD1 agrees at 7 bases. This CDR3 comprises 16 residues. Germline trimming cut 0 bases from V and 2 bases from J; bases unmatched to any gene: 8. The germline V gene encodes CDR1 SGHKS and CDR2 YYEKEE (reference sequence). CDR3 in amino acids: CASSLVSVGTAYEQYF. In DNA form, the CDR3 reads TGTGCCAGCAGCTTGGTATCCGTCGGGACAGCCTACGAGCAGTACTTC.

This chain links TRBV5-6 with TRBJ2-3; the D gene is possibly TRBD1 (6 bases). The germline V gene encodes CDR1 SGHDT and CDR2 YYEEEE. Trimming took off 3 bases at V and 4 bases at J, with 6 bases between the two ends. This CDR3 is built from 12 residues. CDR3 in DNA: TGTGCCAGCAGCTCAGGGGCAGATACGCAGTATTTT. The encoded protein is CASSSGADTQYF.

The chain links TRBV27 to TRBJ1-2; a weak D match, TRBD1 (6 bases). Deletions cut 2 bases from V and 3 bases from J, with 13 bases between. The germline V gene has CDR1 MNHEY and CDR2 SMNVEV (reference sequence). The CDR3 loop spans 15 amino acids. The DNA of the CDR3 is TGTGCCAGCAGTTTAAGGGGGTCGGAGCACTATGGCTACACCTTC. Its translation: CASSLRGSEHYGYTF.

The V and J genes are TRBV29-1 and TRBJ2-3; D remains unclear. Per the germline V gene, CDR1 is SQVTM and CDR2 is ANQGSEA. The CDR3 totals 13 residues. Trimming took 5 bases from V and 0 from J, leaving 9 bases between them. CDR3 loop: CSVLVTSTDTQYF. The DNA of the CDR3 is TGCAGCGTTCTGGTAACCAGCACAGATACGCAGTATTTT.

The chain recombines TRBV5-6 with TRBJ2-7; 7 bases line up with TRBD1. Germline V gene lookup returns CDR1 SGHDT and CDR2 YYEEEE. The CDR3 runs 15 residues. V was pared by 6 bases and J by 1 base, with 10 bases of the junction left unmatched. CDR3 amino acids: CASTRNPGQSYEQYF. The CDR3, as DNA: TGTGCCAGCACCAGAAACCCGGGACAGTCCTACGAGCAGTACTTC.

The chain uses TRBV18 and TRBJ1-3; a weak D match, TRBD1 (5 bases). The V end was cut by 1 base, the J end by 2 bases, with 9 bases between. The CDR3 runs to 15 residues. Germline-derived CDR1 and CDR2 are KGHSH and LQKENI. CDR3: CASSPQGLTGNTIYF. DNA of the CDR3: TGTGCCAGCTCACCACAGGGGCTTACTGGAAACACCATATATTTT.

The chain recombines TRBV5-1 with TRBJ1-4; maybe TRBD1 (6 bases). The V and J ends lost 1 base and 4 bases respectively, with 11 bases between them. The germline V gene encodes CDR1 SGHRS and CDR2 YFSETQ. This CDR3 comprises 15 residues. DNA of the CDR3: TGCGCCAGCAGCTTGCTCGGGACAAGTAATGAAAAACTGTTTTTT. This gives the protein CASSLLGTSNEKLFF.

This clone was counted once. V is TRBV20-1 and J is TRBJ2-3; TRBD2 is a possible D gene (5 bases). Trimming took off 8 bases at V and 2 bases at J, with 8 bases between the two ends. The germline V gene has CDR1 DFQATT and CDR2 SNEGSKA (reference sequence). CDR3 length: 11 amino acids. The CDR3 region is CSLGVTDTQYF. CDR3 sequence (DNA): TGCAGTCTGGGAGTCACAGATACGCAGTATTTT.